This TCR beta chain is from a study of OX40 agonist ivuxolimab in advanced cancers. Notes on the research overall: Ivuxolimab was an agonistic, fully human IgG2 monoclonal antibody directed against OX40 (CD134), a costimulatory receptor. The paper reports the monotherapy dose-escalation portion (N of about 50 patients) of the phase I ivuxolimab trial. Among the 52 dose-escalation patients, some 20 had hepatocellular carcinoma, 15 or so melanoma, 9 renal cell carcinoma and 9 head and neck cancer. A male proportion of roughly 85% and a mean age of 60 years, ranging from 23 to 79, were recorded for the dose-escalation cohort. The purpose of peripheral TCRbeta sequencing was to test whether ivuxolimab changed TCR sequence diversity and led to clonal T-cell expansion. Intravenous ivuxolimab was administered to patients every 2 weeks at six dose levels: 0.01, 0.1, 0.3, 1.5, 3 and 10 mg/kg. Three dose-escalation patients achieved partial responses, one with hepatocellular carcinoma and two with cutaneous melanoma. Prior anti-PD-1, anti-PD-L1 or anti-CTLA-4 therapy was permitted, and 35% to 40% of dose-escalation patients had received checkpoint inhibitors.

Patients with a history of autoimmune disease or receiving systemic immunosuppression were excluded from the trial. Peripheral blood for TCR sequencing was drawn from every dose cohort at baseline, at cycle 4 day 1 and at cycle 7 day 1. The samples were taken from a phase I, first-in-human, multicenter, open-label dose-escalation trial of ivuxolimab. The trial enrolled adults with locally advanced or metastatic head and neck squamous cell, hepatocellular, melanoma or renal cell carcinoma. CD4+ and CD8+ T cells were sorted separately from peripheral blood before TCR sequencing. The CDR3 covers 15 residues, taking in both the cysteine and the phenylalanine. Just the 45-base CDR3 DNA is kept, in frame starting at base 1. V is cut by 3 bases and J by 4 bases, and the space between the germline ends is 15 bases. Reading the germline V gene gives CDR1 SGDLS and CDR2 YYNGEE. For sequencing of the TCRbeta CDR3 region, genomic DNA was extracted from the sorted cells. The immunoSEQ Assay was used for sequencing of TCRbeta CDR3 regions. TCRdb carries this immuneACCESS record with in-frame sequences only. Its versions omit some clonotypes, under half of them owing to an unresolved V gene in the studies checked, with the rest unexplained. This sample is represented by 150,000 to 180,000 clones; approximately 94% of them were singletons. The ten biggest clones cover around 0.31% of the sample.

With respect to this clone: What antigen it recognizes has not been identified. One base away there is no much larger clone; base qualities are not given.

Here is what the overall study found, with its caveats: After ivuxolimab, more expanded clones were found on average in CD8+ T cells than in CD4+ T cells. Low levels of normalized T-cell clonal expansion were also seen in some patients who did not respond. In the 0.1-3.0 mg/kg groups, partial responders were among the patients with the lowest normalized peripheral clonal expansion, particularly in CD8+ T cells. At doses of 0.1 to 3.0 mg/kg, clonal expansion of both CD4+ and CD8+ blood T cells was observed from baseline to week 6. The antigen specificity of the peripheral T cells that underwent clonal expansion was not determined.

This TCR came from an adult with an advanced solid tumor such as melanoma, head and neck, liver or kidney cancer. Sequences were derived from CD4+ or CD8+ T cells sorted from blood, sampled in a trial of the OX40 agonist ivuxolimab. The chain is encoded by TRBV9 joined to TRBJ2-3; the D gene is perhaps TRBD1, on 5 matching bases. The DNA sequence is given as TGTGCCAGCAGCGGCAGTCTACAGGCAGCAGATACGCAGTATTTT. Its coded protein is CASSGSLQAADTQYF. With the portions outside the CDR3 filled from the reference TRBV9 and TRBJ2-3 genes, the complete variable region becomes DSGVTQTPKHLITATGQRVTLRCSPRSGDLSVYWYQQSLDQGLQFLIQYYNGEERAKGNILERFSAQQFPDLHSELNLSSLELGDSALYFCASSGSLQAADTQYFGPGTRLTVL.